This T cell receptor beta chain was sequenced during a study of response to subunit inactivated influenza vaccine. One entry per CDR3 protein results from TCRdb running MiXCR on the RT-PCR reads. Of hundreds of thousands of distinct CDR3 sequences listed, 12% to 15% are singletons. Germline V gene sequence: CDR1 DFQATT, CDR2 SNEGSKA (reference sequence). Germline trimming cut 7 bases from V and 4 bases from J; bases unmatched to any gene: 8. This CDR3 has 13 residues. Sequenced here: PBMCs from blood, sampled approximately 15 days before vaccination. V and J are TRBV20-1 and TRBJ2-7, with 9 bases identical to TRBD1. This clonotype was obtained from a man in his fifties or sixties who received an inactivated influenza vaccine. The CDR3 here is CSGIGTGWYEQYF. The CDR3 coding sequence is TGCAGTGGAATCGGGACAGGGTGGTACGAGCAGTACTTC.